These 21 T cell receptor beta chains came from one sample sequenced in a study of blood T cell repertoires in COVID-19 (dated by TCRdb to the early 2020s). Libraries were made using the immunoSEQ multiplex PCR assay. TCRdb obtained this table from immuneACCESS and retained in-frame rearrangements with V and J assigned. These tables miss some clones; where compared with another copy, unresolved V genes account for less than half of the shortfall, and the remainder is unexplained. Recorded for this sample are around 150,000 clones; roughly 90% of them occurred a single time. The ten largest clonotypes hold more than 4.5% of the sample. Sequencing was done on a sample of peripheral blood. The receptors were sampled from a man younger than 45 with COVID-19, enrolled during active disease.

V is TRBV6-2 or TRBV6-3 and J is TRBJ1-1; the D gene is possibly TRBD1 (5 bases). V was pared by 2 bases and J by 0 bases, with 10 bases between. This CDR3 has 15 amino acids. Germline loops: CDR1 MNHEY, CDR2 SVGEGT. CDR3 DNA sequence: TGTGCCAGCAGTTACAACAGGTTCTTGAACACTGAAGCTTTCTTT. It encodes CASSYNRFLNTEAFF.

For the CDR3, the DNA is TGTGCCACCGCAAGAAGTATTGGACTAGCGCAATCCCTGCGGTACAATGAGCAGTTCTTC. Protein product: CATARSIGLAQSLRYNEQFF. This chain uses TRBV15 with TRBJ2-1; 9 bases map to TRBD2. Germline CDR1 LNHNV, CDR2 YYDKDF (reference sequence). Trimming took 8 bases from V and 4 from J; bases not matched to a gene: 24. This CDR3 is built from 20 residues. Based on the CDR3 plus reference TRBV15 and TRBJ2-1, the full variable domain is DAMVIQNPRYQVTQFGKPVTLSCSQTLNHNVMYWYQQKSSQAPKLLFHYYDKDFNNEADTPDNFQSRRPNTSFCFLDIRSPGLGDTAMYLCATARSIGLAQSLRYNEQFFGPGTRLTVL.

The gene calls are TRBV27 and TRBJ2-5; 12 nucleotides line up with TRBD2. Germline trimming cut 6 bases from V and 9 bases from J; bases unmatched to any gene: 11. CDR1 and CDR2 from the germline V gene are MNHEY and SMNVEV (reference sequence). CDR3 length: 15 amino acids. The CDR3: CASRDGLAGRGAQYF. In DNA form, the CDR3 reads TGTGCCAGCAGGGATGGACTAGCGGGACGGGGTGCCCAGTACTTC.

The chain joins TRBV3-1 (or the pseudogene TRBV3-2) to TRBJ2-7; 10 nucleotides align to TRBD2. Germline V CDR1 and CDR2: LGHDT, YNNKEL (reference sequence). The CDR3 extends over 14 amino acids. J was trimmed by 1 base and V by 11 bases; bases with no gene match: 8. The CDR3 here is CAVILAGASYEQYF. The CDR3 region has the DNA TGTGCCGTCATCCTAGCGGGAGCGTCCTACGAGCAGTACTTC.

J is TRBJ2-7 and V is TRBV7-3, with TRBD1 identical over 9 bases. V was clipped by 5 bases and J by 3 bases; unmatched bases: 17. From germline, CDR1 is SGHTA and CDR2 FQGTGA. The CDR3 spans 18 residues. The CDR3 spells CASSRSGSPGQGSYEQYF. CDR3 DNA: TGTGCCAGCAGCCGTTCCGGGAGTCCGGGACAGGGAAGCTACGAGCAGTACTTC. The variable domain in full, completed from reference TRBV7-3 and TRBJ2-7, reads GAGVSQTPSNKVTEKGKYVELRCDPISGHTALYWYRQSLGQGPEFLIYFQGTGAADDSGLPNDRFFAVRPEGSVSTLKIQRTERGDSAVYLCASSRSGSPGQGSYEQYFGPGTRLTVT.

V usage is TRBV12-3 or TRBV12-4 and J usage is TRBJ1-2; no clear D gene. Between the trimmed V and J ends, which lost 6 bases and 8 bases, there was a span of 13 bases. CDR3 length equals 12 residues. Here the CDR3 DNA reads TGTGCCAGCAGCTCCTTCTTTGGCGGCTACACCTTC. It is translated as CASSSFFGGYTF.

The CDR3 nucleotides read TGCGCCAGCAGCTTGGAGCGCGCTGAAGCTTTCTTT. Translating gives CASSLERAEAFF. The genes are TRBV5-1 and TRBJ1-1, with no clear D. There are 12 residues in the CDR3. Looked up from germline, CDR1 is SGHRS and CDR2 is YFSETQ. V lost 0 bases and J lost 6, with 6 bases in between. Based on the CDR3 plus reference TRBV5-1 and TRBJ1-1, the full variable domain is KAGVTQTPRYLIKTRGQQVTLSCSPISGHRSVSWYQQTPGQGLQFLFEYFSETQRNKGNFPGRFSGRQFSNSRSEMNVSTLELGDSALYLCASSLERAEAFFGQGTRLTVV.

V and J are TRBV15 and TRBJ2-7, with D possibly being TRBD2 (5 bases). V was pared by 3 bases and J by 3 bases, with 12 bases between. The CDR3 totals 14 residues. Germline CDR1 reads LNHNV; CDR2 reads YYDKDF (reference sequence). This CDR3 reads CATSSYVGVYEQYF. For the CDR3, the DNA is TGTGCCACCAGCAGCTATGTCGGGGTCTACGAGCAGTACTTC.

This clone was seen just once. The rearrangement uses TRBV27 and TRBJ2-3; a weak D match, TRBD1 (5 bases). CDR1 and CDR2 (germline): MNHEY, SMNVEV (reference sequence). Deletions cut 0 bases from V and 5 bases from J, with 9 bases between. The CDR3 extends over 14 amino acids. The CDR3 DNA sequence: TGTGCCAGCAGTTTATCGTGGGGCGGAGATACGCAGTATTTT. The encoded protein is CASSLSWGGDTQYF.

The chain uses TRBV9 and TRBJ1-1, with 7 bases matching TRBD1. Germline CDR1 and CDR2: SGDLS and YYNGEE. V shed 4 bases and J 0 bases; nucleotides not matched to a gene: 6. The CDR3 is 15 amino acids. The CDR3 sequence is CASSTGQEVNTEAFF. The CDR3 DNA reads TGTGCCAGCAGCACCGGACAGGAAGTGAACACTGAAGCTTTCTTT.

This chain connects TRBV11-2 to TRBJ1-2; D is unclear. Germline CDR1 SGHAT, CDR2 FQNNGV. The germline V and J ends were trimmed by 5 bases and 7 bases, with 20 bases remaining between them. This CDR3 spans 15 amino acids. CDR3 nucleotide sequence: TGTGCCAGCAGCCCCGAGCCGCCCCTCCCCTCTGGCTACACCTTC. It encodes CASSPEPPLPSGYTF.

This chain connects TRBV7-9 to TRBJ2-2; TRBD1 agrees at 8 bases. The CDR3 is 15 amino acids. The trim removed 5 bases at V and 4 bases at J, leaving 6 bases unmatched. CDR1 is SEHNR and CDR2 is FQNEAQ in the germline V gene (reference sequence). CDR3 in amino acids: CASSPNRGFTGELFF. The CDR3 nucleotides read TGTGCCAGCAGCCCCAACAGGGGGTTCACCGGGGAGCTGTTTTTT.

V is TRBV5-1 and J is TRBJ1-1; the D gene is possibly TRBD1 (5 bases). V lost 2 bases, J lost 7 bases, and 18 bases lay in between. The length of the CDR3 is 15 residues. Germline CDR1 is SGHRS and CDR2 is YFSETQ. The CDR3 loop reads CASSFVGGDLNEAFF. As DNA, the CDR3 is TGCGCCAGCAGCTTCGTAGGAGGGGACCTAAATGAAGCTTTCTTT.

V usage is TRBV7-2 and J usage is TRBJ2-3; D might be TRBD1 (6 bases). CDR1 and CDR2 from the germline V gene are SGHTA and FQGNSA. The germline V and J ends were trimmed by 2 bases and 1 base, with 10 bases remaining between them. The CDR3 consists of 15 residues. The DNA for the CDR3 is TGTGCCAGCAGCTTAACAGGGTTAGGCACAGATACGCAGTATTTT. As protein: CASSLTGLGTDTQYF. The full variable domain, completed using reference TRBV7-2 and TRBJ2-3, is GAGVSQSPSNKVTEKGKDVELRCDPISGHTALYWYRQSLGQGLEFLIYFQGNSAPDKSGLPSDRFSAERTGGSVSTLTIQRTQQEDSAVYLCASSLTGLGTDTQYFGPGTRLTVL.

This clone appeared a single time. V gene TRBV7-2 combines with J gene TRBJ2-7; tentatively, D is TRBD1 (6 bases). Per the germline V gene, CDR1 is SGHTA and CDR2 is FQGNSA. This CDR3 has 14 residues. Deletions cut 2 bases from V and 4 bases from J, with 12 bases between. The CDR3 coding sequence is TGTGCCAGCAGCTTACAACCCGACAGGTACGAGCAGTACTTC. Its translation: CASSLQPDRYEQYF.

The V call is TRBV7-2, the J call TRBJ1-5; the D is unclear. Per the germline V gene, CDR1 is SGHTA and CDR2 is FQGNSA. Deletions cut 3 bases from V and 2 bases from J, with 11 bases between. The CDR3 sequence is 15 residues long. Here the CDR3 DNA reads TGTGCCAGCAGCTTGTACACCCTTGGCAATCAGCCCCAGCATTTT. Its protein product is CASSLYTLGNQPQHF.

V gene TRBV30 combines with J gene TRBJ2-7, with 7 bases identical to TRBD2. CDR1 is GTSNPN, CDR2 SVGIG, per germline (reference sequence). CDR3 size: 14 residues. The trim removed 2 bases at V and 1 base at J, leaving 5 bases unmatched. Here the CDR3 reads CAWSPLASSYEQYF. The CDR3 region has the DNA TGTGCCTGGAGTCCACTAGCGTCATCCTACGAGCAGTACTTC.

The chain uses TRBV6-6 and TRBJ2-2; 8 bases align to TRBD1. The V gene end was trimmed by 5 bases and the J gene end by 1 base; junction bases not matched to a gene: 6. The CDR3 has 16 amino acids. Germline loops: CDR1 MNHNY, CDR2 SVGAGI (reference sequence). The CDR3: CASSAAGTGNTGELFF. The CDR3 nucleotides are TGTGCCAGCAGTGCCGCCGGGACAGGGAACACCGGGGAGCTGTTTTTT.

The J gene is TRBJ2-3, the V gene TRBV11-1; D not certain. Per germline, CDR1 SGHAT and CDR2 FQDESV (reference sequence). V lost 5 bases and J lost 2, with 14 bases in between. The CDR3 runs to 15 residues. The DNA of the CDR3 is TGTGCCAGCAGCCCTCGACTCGACCCCACAGATACGCAGTATTTT. It is translated as CASSPRLDPTDTQYF.

The chain employs TRBV9 and TRBJ2-2; D not resolved. V was cut by 0 bases and J by 4 bases, with 13 bases left in between. CDR1 SGDLS and CDR2 YYNGEE come from the germline V gene. The CDR3 has 16 amino acids. The CDR3 loop is CASSVAGQVSTGELFF. The DNA for the CDR3 is TGTGCCAGCAGCGTAGCTGGGCAGGTCAGCACCGGGGAGCTGTTTTTT.

The chain carries TRBV9 and TRBJ2-7, with 8 nucleotides matching TRBD1. CDR1 SGDLS and CDR2 YYNGEE come from the germline V gene. The trim removed 3 bases at V and 0 bases at J, leaving 5 bases unmatched. The CDR3 loop spans 15 amino acids. The CDR3 DNA reads as TGTGCCAGCAGCGGCGGACAGGGATCCTCCTACGAGCAGTACTTC. This sequence encodes CASSGGQGSSYEQYF.